The 29 T cell receptor beta chains below all came from one sample that was sequenced in a study of CD8 T cells in ankylosing spondylitis (dated by TCRdb to between 2016 and 2019). Libraries were made using 5' RACE. TCRdb names Illumina HiSeq 2500 as the instrument used. The public reads were reanalyzed by TCRdb: fastp trimming at Q25, MiXCR alignment, in-frame beta chains only. Rows are unified per CDR3 protein, each entry keeping the most common DNA and genes. The sample data list around 120,000 distinct CDR3 sequences, and roughly 13% of these were observed just once. The top ten constitute around 3% of the sample. Sequenced material: blood, either unsorted or a sorted T cell fraction (not recorded which). These receptor sequences come from a female donor with ankylosing spondylitis or in good health (not recorded which).

This clonotype turned up a few times. The chain joins TRBV12-3 or TRBV12-4 to TRBJ2-3; 12 positions match TRBD2. This CDR3 region has 18 residues. With 10 bases clipped from V and 0 bases from J, the junction kept 14 bases outside the gene matches. The CDR3 nucleotides are TGTGCCACCGACCTCCACCGAACTAGCGGGGGGAGCACAGATACGCAGTATTTT. This gives the protein CATDLHRTSGGSTDTQYF.

In this sample, this clonotype turned up a few times. This chain connects TRBV21-1 to TRBJ2-2. TRBV21-1 has pseudogene status. The CDR3 contains 13 residues. The CDR3 here is CAAAGANTGELFF. CDR3 in DNA: TGTGCCGCAGCGGGGGCGAACACCGGGGAGCTGTTTTTT.

V usage is TRBV28 and J usage is TRBJ1-5; D gene uncertain. The CDR3 runs to 15 residues. CDR1 MDHEN and CDR2 SYDVKM come from the germline V gene. Trimming removed 6 bases from V and 2 bases from J, with 14 bases in between. The CDR3 DNA follows: TGTGCCAGCAGAAAGGATCTCCCGGGCAATCAGCCCCAGCATTTT. This encodes CASRKDLPGNQPQHF.

This clonotype was counted at least ten times. The V and J genes are TRBV12-3 or TRBV12-4 and TRBJ1-2; no definite D call. The CDR3 contains 13 residues. V was clipped by 3 bases and J by 4 bases, with 9 bases between them. DNA for the CDR3: TGTGCCAGCAGTTTGGAACGGGTCTATGGCTACACCTTC. This translates into CASSLERVYGYTF.

Comments on this clonotype: One base away lies a much larger clone, so this may be a sequencing read error. The chain employs TRBV20-1 and TRBJ1-1; D is ambiguous. V gave up 6 bases and J gave up 0 bases, with 17 bases separating them. Per the germline V gene, CDR1 is DFQATT and CDR2 is SNEGSKA (reference sequence). This CDR3 comprises 15 residues. The DNA for the CDR3 is TGCAGTGCGATGGCAGCCGCGACTATGAACACTGAAGCTTTCTTT. Its protein product is CSAMAAATMNTEAFF.

In its sample, this clonotype was seen many times. The V gene is TRBV29-1, the J gene TRBJ2-1; maybe TRBD1 (7 bases). Germline loops: CDR1 SQVTM, CDR2 ANQGSEA. The V end lost 4 bases, the J end lost 4 bases, and 14 bases lay between the germline ends. This CDR3 spans 14 amino acids. Here the CDR3 DNA reads TGCAGCGTTGTGAAGGGGGGACAGTACAATGAGCAGTTCTTC. As protein: CSVVKGGQYNEQFF.

This clonotype came up many times. The genes are TRBV20-1 and TRBJ2-3, with D unclear. The CDR3 consists of 14 residues. The V end was cut by 3 bases, the J end by 0 bases, with 10 bases between. Germline-derived CDR1 and CDR2 are DFQATT and SNEGSKA (reference sequence). The CDR3 spells CSASPAFSTDTQYF. DNA for the CDR3: TGCAGTGCTAGCCCCGCGTTTAGCACAGATACGCAGTATTTT.

This clonotype was picked up many times. V and J are TRBV12-3 or TRBV12-4 and TRBJ1-1; TRBD1 aligns across 9 bases. This CDR3 spans 14 amino acids. The junction had 1 base not matched to a gene; V was cut back by 4 bases and J by 1 base. For the CDR3, the DNA is TGTGCCAGCAGTTCGACAGGGGGGAACACTGAAGCTTTCTTT. Translating it yields CASSSTGGNTEAFF.

This clonotype occurred a few times. The rearrangement joins TRBV20-1 to TRBJ2-4; 9 positions match TRBD1. The CDR3 is 13 residues long. V lost 5 bases, J lost 6 bases, and 5 bases stayed unmatched. Germline assignment: CDR1 DFQATT and CDR2 SNEGSKA (reference sequence). In DNA form, the CDR3 reads TGCAGTGCTGACACGGGACAGGGAAACATTCAGTACTTC. Its protein product is CSADTGQGNIQYF.

Notes on this clonotype: At one boundary the junction diverges from the germline segment, which might be a read error. This rearrangement joins TRBV5-1 to TRBJ1-1, with a tentative D call TRBD1 (6 bases). Germline CDR1 and CDR2: SGHRS and YFSETQ. CDR3 length equals 13 residues. DNA for the CDR3: TGCGCCAGCAGTAGTCAGTGGGACACTGAACCTTTCTTT. Translating it yields CASSSQWDTEPFF. The entire variable domain, with the rest obtained from reference TRBV5-1 and TRBJ1-1, is as follows: KAGVTQTPRYLIKTRGQQVTLSCSPISGHRSVSWYQQTPGQGLQFLFEYFSETQRNKGNFPGRFSGRQFSNSRSEMNVSTLELGDSALYLCASSSQWDTEPFFGQGTRLTVV.

Comment on this clonotype: This may arise from a read error, as a much more abundant clone is one base away. The genes are TRBV12-3 or TRBV12-4 and TRBJ1-5; D perhaps matches TRBD1 (6 bases). The CDR3 is made up of 15 amino acids. The CDR3 loop reads CASSLAHGGDQLQHF. The CDR3 DNA follows: TGTGCCAGCAGTTTGGCCCACGGGGGCGATCAGCTCCAGCATTTT.

This clonotype was seen more than once but under ten times. The DNA for the CDR3 is TGTGCCAGCAGTTCCTGGGACAGTTTGGAGGGGGAGCTGTTTTTT. Translation: CASSSWDSLEGELFF. The gene calls are TRBV12-3 or TRBV12-4 and TRBJ2-2; 7 bases align to TRBD1. The CDR3 loop spans 15 amino acids. V lost 4 bases and J lost 8; bases outside the gene matches: 10.

The rearrangement joins TRBV6-2 or TRBV6-3 to TRBJ2-2; no reliable D call. The V end was cut by 6 bases, the J end by 7 bases, with 12 bases between. This CDR3 has 13 amino acids. CDR1 and CDR2 from the germline V gene are MNHEY and SVGEGT. DNA of the CDR3: TGTGCCAGCAGACTGTCTAGGAACGGGGAGCTGTTTTTT. The encoded protein is CASRLSRNGELFF.

The chain has TRBV12-2 and TRBJ2-3; the table's D call, TRBD1, was not checked against the DNA. TRBV12-2 is classified as a pseudogene. This CDR3 has 14 amino acids. The CDR3: CAPLEGLNGDTQYF. CDR3 sequence (DNA): TGTGCACCCCTCGAAGGACTTAATGGAGATACGCAGTATTTT.

Remarks on this clonotype: One base away lies a much larger clone, so this may be a sequencing read error. The V gene is TRBV20-1, the J gene TRBJ2-3; possibly TRBD2 for D (5 bases). V dropped 7 bases and J dropped 4 bases, with 15 bases sitting between them. Germline V gene lookup returns CDR1 DFQATT and CDR2 SNEGSKA (reference sequence). The CDR3 covers 13 residues. CDR3 sequence: CSVNGNGSDTQYF. The CDR3 bases are TGCAGTGTAAACGGGAATGGCTCAGATACGCAGTATTTT.

This clonotype was detected a few times. V gene TRBV7-8 combines with J gene TRBJ2-7; no definite D call. Trimming pared 2 bases from V and 0 bases from J, leaving 11 bases between. Germline CDR1 SGHVS, CDR2 FQNEAQ. This CDR3 spans 15 amino acids. DNA for the CDR3: TGTGCCAGCAGCTTACCCAGCGTTAGCTCCTACGAGCAGTACTTC. Protein product: CASSLPSVSSYEQYF.

A few counts support this clonotype. The J gene is TRBJ2-1, the V gene TRBV5-1, with 9 bases fitting TRBD1. Germline assignment: CDR1 SGHRS and CDR2 YFSETQ. Trimming took 5 bases from V and 3 from J; bases not matched to a gene: 6. This CDR3 region has 15 residues. The CDR3 DNA reads as TGCGCCAGCAGTTCGAAGACAGGGGGCTACAATGAGCAGTTCTTC. The encoded protein is CASSSKTGGYNEQFF.

In its sample, this clonotype was seen a few times. This chain joins TRBV29-1 and TRBJ1-2; D is perhaps TRBD1 (5 bases). The CDR3 sequence is 12 residues long. Germline CDR1 is SQVTM and CDR2 is ANQGSEA. V lost 5 bases and J 1 base, leaving 8 bases between the germline ends. Here the CDR3 reads CSVRDGNYGYTF. CDR3 nucleotide sequence: TGCAGCGTTAGGGACGGTAACTATGGCTACACCTTC.

The J gene is TRBJ1-5, the V gene TRBV20-1; tentatively, D is TRBD1 (6 bases). This CDR3 contains 13 residues. Trimming removed 6 bases from V and 5 bases from J, with 14 bases in between. CDR1 is DFQATT and CDR2 is SNEGSKA in the germline V gene (reference sequence). The CDR3 DNA is TGCAGTGCAATGACAGGTCCCCATCAGCCCCAGCATTTT. Amino acid sequence: CSAMTGPHQPQHF.

This clonotype was counted ten times or more. This chain connects TRBV20-1 to TRBJ1-2; TRBD1 matches 7 bases. V shed 3 bases and J 3 bases; nucleotides not matched to a gene: 4. Germline loops: CDR1 DFQATT, CDR2 SNEGSKA (reference sequence). The CDR3 sequence is 13 residues long. The CDR3 loop reads CSARQGVDYGYTF. The CDR3 bases are TGCAGTGCTAGGCAGGGGGTTGACTATGGCTACACCTTC.

This clonotype has at least ten counts. The CDR3 here is CASSLKASGVGEQYF. The CDR3 nucleotides are TGTGCCAGCAGCTTAAAGGCTAGCGGGGTGGGCGAGCAGTACTTC. The J gene is TRBJ2-7, the V gene TRBV7-3; 9 bases are shared with TRBD2. Germline V gene lookup returns CDR1 SGHTA and CDR2 FQGTGA. CDR3 length: 15 residues. V trimming: 1 base; J trimming: 6 bases; junction bases outside the gene matches: 7.

The sample holds a few counts of this clonotype. The V call is TRBV18, the J call TRBJ1-2, with D unresolved. This CDR3 region has 15 residues. V shed 1 base and J shed 6 bases, with 15 bases lying between them. Germline V gene sequence: CDR1 KGHSH, CDR2 LQKENI. The CDR3: CASSPLQSGVDGYTF. CDR3 sequence (DNA): TGTGCCAGCTCACCACTTCAATCCGGGGTCGATGGCTACACCTTC.

About this clonotype: Possible read error: a much larger clone is one base away. This chain connects TRBV20-1 to TRBJ2-3; D not resolved. V lost 1 base, J lost 0 bases, and 8 bases lay in between. CDR1 is DFQATT and CDR2 is SNEGSKA in the germline V gene (reference sequence). The CDR3 spans 14 residues. The CDR3 sequence is CSARGVSSTDTQYF. The CDR3 DNA is TGCAGTGCTAGAGGAGTTTCTAGCACAGATACGCAGTATTTT.

This clonotype was observed a few times. The chain has TRBV7-6 and TRBJ2-2; TRBD2 might be the D (6 bases). The V gene's germline CDR1 is SGHVS and CDR2 FNYEAQ. The CDR3 length is 16 residues. Trimming shortened V by 2 bases and J by 2 bases, and 12 bases separated the two germline ends. In nucleotides, the CDR3 is TGTGCCAGCAGCTTAACCACCGGGGGAAACACCGGGGAGCTGTTTTTT. It translates to CASSLTTGGNTGELFF.

The rearrangement uses TRBV20-1 and TRBJ1-6; 11 nucleotides agree with TRBD1. Losses at the gene ends were 5 bases for V and 5 bases for J; bases not matched to a gene: 5. The germline gives CDR1 DFQATT, CDR2 SNEGSKA (reference sequence). The length of the CDR3 is 15 residues. CDR3 DNA: TGCAGTGCTTCCCCGGGACAGGGGGATAATTCACCCCTCCACTTT. It codes for CSASPGQGDNSPLHF.

This chain links TRBV6-5 with TRBJ1-6; 7 bases are a match to TRBD1. This CDR3 comprises 14 residues. Germline V gene data show CDR1 as MNHEY and CDR2 as SVGAGI. V shed 2 bases and J 8 bases; nucleotides not matched to a gene: 3. This CDR3 is CASSYGTEDSPLHF. The DNA of the CDR3 is TGTGCCAGCAGTTACGGGACAGAGGATTCACCCCTCCACTTT.

This clonotype was picked up many times. This chain joins TRBV12-3 or TRBV12-4 and TRBJ2-7; possible D gene TRBD1, 5 bases. Trimming took 3 bases from V and 4 from J, leaving 16 bases between them. The CDR3 spans 15 residues. The CDR3, as DNA: TGTGCCAGCAGTTTTGTTGTGACAGCAATTTACGAGCAGTACTTC. Translating gives CASSFVVTAIYEQYF.

This clonotype was counted only a few times. J is TRBJ2-2 and V is TRBV25-1; D is ambiguous. The germline CDR1 and CDR2 sequences are MGHDK and SYGVNS. The V gene lost 7 bases and the J gene lost 7 bases, with 10 bases spanning the gap. The CDR3 is 12 amino acids. The CDR3 sequence: CASTQLGGELFF. The CDR3 DNA sequence: TGTGCCAGCACCCAATTGGGCGGGGAGCTGTTTTTT. Looking up the rest from reference TRBV25-1 and TRBJ2-2 gives the full variable domain: EADIYQTPRYLVIGTGKKITLECSQTMGHDKMYWYQQDPGMELHLIHYSYGVNSTEKGDLSSESTVSRIRTEHFPLTLESARPSHTSQYLCASTQLGGELFFGEGSRLTVL.

The gene calls are TRBV29-1 and TRBJ2-4; TRBD2 matches at 10 bases. This CDR3 comprises 17 residues. Germline CDR1 and CDR2: SQVTM and ANQGSEA. Germline trimming cut 3 bases from V and 8 bases from J; bases unmatched to any gene: 16. CDR3 protein: CSVDGTSRSGGGYIQYF. DNA of the CDR3: TGCAGCGTTGACGGGACAAGTCGCAGCGGGGGGGGTTACATTCAGTACTTC.